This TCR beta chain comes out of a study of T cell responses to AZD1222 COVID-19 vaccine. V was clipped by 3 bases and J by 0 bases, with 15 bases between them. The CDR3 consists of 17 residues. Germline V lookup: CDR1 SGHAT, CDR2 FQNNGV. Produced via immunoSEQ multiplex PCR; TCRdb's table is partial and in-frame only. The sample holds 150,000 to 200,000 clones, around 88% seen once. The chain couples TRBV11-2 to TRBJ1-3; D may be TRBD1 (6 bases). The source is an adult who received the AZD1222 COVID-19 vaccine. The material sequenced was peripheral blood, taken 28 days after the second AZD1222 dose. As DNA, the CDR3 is TGTGCCAGCAGCTTGGACTCAGGACAGTTCTCTGGAAACACCATATATTTT. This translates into CASSLDSGQFSGNTIYF.